This T cell receptor beta chain is from a study of blood T cell repertoires in COVID-19. Across the whole study: Spain, Italy and the United States supplied samples that represented acute and convalescent COVID-19. From T cells, B-cell-depleted T cells, or PBMCs came the material, which was cDNA or gDNA.

In its sample, this clone was seen once. Authors' methods: Reference gene primer amplification in the assay estimated nucleated cell counts. TCRdb's table, derived via immunoSEQ multiplex PCR, lists solely in-frame clones and lacks some. The V and J calls and clone size were taken over from that table, and D and trimming were inferred from the DNA. This repertoire shows roughly 170,000 clones, 84% found once; its top ten account for roughly 7%. J lost 3 bases, V lost 4 bases, and 2 bases had no gene match. There are 13 residues in the CDR3. Sequenced: peripheral blood. The sequence was obtained from a human donor in a cohort sampled during active COVID-19. The genes are TRBV12-3 or TRBV12-4 and TRBJ1-2, with 7 bases aligning to TRBD1. The CDR3 DNA sequence: TGTGCCAGCAGTTCCCAGGGGGACTATGGCTACACCTTC. This sequence encodes CASSSQGDYGYTF.